Sequencing of this TCR beta chain was carried out in a study of T-cell reconstitution after alpha-beta-depleted transplantation in children. Study-level findings and limits: About two months after transplant, alpha-beta T cells reportedly came from several hundred expanded graft clones. Surviving thymic progenitors and recipient T cells were the source of high TCRbeta diversity at day 60 in some patients. After one year, T-cell counts and TCRbeta diversity mostly came from new T cells.

This clonotype was observed a few times. Its antigen remains unknown. The TCRbeta library was prepared with unique molecular identifiers. Each CDR3 protein gets one entry after TCRdb re-called the PCR reads with MiXCR. Of hundreds of thousands of distinct CDR3 sequences in the sample, roughly 14% were seen once. The receptor was isolated from a girl aged 2 to 9 with congenital amegakaryocytic thrombocytopenia, due to receive a stem cell transplant. The specimen comprised PBMCs, sampled before TCRalphabeta/CD19-depleted stem cell transplant.

This CDR3 is CASSLGGALSEQYF. Here the CDR3 DNA reads TGTGCCAGCAGCTTAGGGGGGGCCTTATCCGAGCAGTACTTC. V usage is TRBV11-2 and J usage is TRBJ2-7; D may correspond to TRBD1 or TRBD2 (6 bases each). Trimming shortened V by 1 base and J by 6 bases, and 13 bases separated the two germline ends. Germline assignment: CDR1 SGHAT and CDR2 FQNNGV. This CDR3 has 14 residues.